Listed here are 15 T cell receptor beta chains from one sample, sequenced in a study of lymphopenia after photon versus proton radiotherapy. The assay was immunoSEQ multiplex PCR, and TCRdb's table has in-frame clones only and misses some. The sample includes 89,000 or so clones, around 88% of them seen just once. The sample was peripheral blood, taken from a patient treated with proton-based radiotherapy. These receptors all come from a man between 60 and 75 years old with pancreatic cancer.

The chain joins TRBV7-2 to TRBJ2-5, with TRBD2 identical over 7 bases. Germline loops: CDR1 SGHTA, CDR2 FQGNSA. This CDR3 is built from 14 residues. V dropped 1 base and J dropped 4; count of bases not matched to a gene: 3. This CDR3 is CASSLGGSGETQYF. As DNA, the CDR3 is TGTGCCAGCAGCTTAGGCGGGAGCGGAGAGACCCAGTACTTC.

The chain is built from TRBV23-1 and TRBJ2-2, with TRBD2 identical over 8 bases. TRBV23-1 is filed as an ORF, its function uncertain. The length of the CDR3 is 21 residues. V was clipped by 3 bases and J by 4 bases; unmatched bases: 22. CDR3 in DNA: TGCGCCAGCAGTCACCTTCCTCCAACTACCCCGGGAGGGACGGGCACCGGGGAGCTGTTTTTT. This sequence encodes CASSHLPPTTPGGTGTGELFF.

The chain joins TRBV9 to TRBJ2-1, with a weak D call TRBD2 (6 bases). V shed 4 bases and J shed 4 bases, with 15 bases lying between them. The CDR3 contains 15 residues. Looked up from germline, CDR1 is SGDLS and CDR2 is YYNGEE. CDR3 sequence reads: CASSPQAGTYNEQFF. The CDR3 DNA reads TGTGCCAGCAGCCCCCAGGCGGGGACTTACAATGAGCAGTTCTTC.

V is TRBV28 and J is TRBJ1-5, with 9 bases lining up with TRBD1. V lost 5 bases, J lost 4 bases, and 9 bases stayed unmatched. The CDR3 contains 16 residues. Germline V gene sequence: CDR1 MDHEN, CDR2 SYDVKM. The DNA for the CDR3 is TGTGCCAGCAGTCCCCTTATCGGGACAGGGAATCAGCCCCAGCATTTT. It encodes CASSPLIGTGNQPQHF.

This clone showed up just once. V is TRBV5-6 and J is TRBJ1-1, with a tentative D call TRBD1 (5 bases). The germline V gene encodes CDR1 SGHDT and CDR2 YYEEEE. The ends were cut back, 2 bases at V and 4 bases at J, with 18 bases in the middle. The length of the CDR3 is 16 residues. CDR3 DNA sequence: TGTGCCAGCAGCTTCCGGTCAAGGGGACGGGGCACTGAAGCTTTCTTT. Translation: CASSFRSRGRGTEAFF.

The rearrangement links TRBV5-1 to TRBJ2-1; TRBD1 is a possible D gene (5 bases). CDR3 length: 13 amino acids. Trimming took 3 bases from V and 7 from J, leaving 11 bases between them. Germline V gene lookup returns CDR1 SGHRS and CDR2 YFSETQ. The chain's CDR3 is CASSSDSLNEQFF. In DNA, the CDR3 is TGCGCCAGCAGCTCAGACAGCTTGAATGAGCAGTTCTTC.

This chain joins TRBV28 and TRBJ1-5; D remains unclear. The V and J ends lost 2 bases and 0 bases respectively, with 2 bases between them. The CDR3 consists of 13 residues. Looked up from germline, CDR1 is MDHEN and CDR2 is SYDVKM. This CDR3 reads CASSLLSNQPQHF. As DNA, the CDR3 is TGTGCCAGCAGTTTACTTAGCAATCAGCCCCAGCATTTT.

The rearrangement links TRBV11-2 to TRBJ2-1; D gene uncertain. The length of the CDR3 is 15 residues. V dropped 1 base and J dropped 4 bases, with 11 bases sitting between them. CDR1 and CDR2 (germline): SGHAT, FQNNGV. CDR3 sequence: CASSLGEWMYNEQFF. The CDR3 coding sequence is TGTGCCAGCAGCTTAGGTGAGTGGATGTACAATGAGCAGTTCTTC.

This clone was recorded once. The chain has TRBV11-3 and TRBJ2-5, with D perhaps TRBD1 (5 bases). The CDR3 sequence is 15 residues long. Germline loops: CDR1 SGHNT, CDR2 YENEEA. Trimming took off 4 bases at V and 3 bases at J, with 15 bases between the two ends. CDR3 nucleotides: TGTGCCAGCAGCTCGGTATTAGACAGTGAAGAGACCCAGTACTTC. Translation gives CASSSVLDSEETQYF.

The chain carries TRBV6-1 and TRBJ2-3, with D perhaps TRBD1 (6 bases). V was pared by 3 bases and J by 8 bases, with 15 bases between. Looked up from germline, CDR1 is MNHNS and CDR2 is SASEGT. The CDR3 is 14 amino acids. The CDR3 coding sequence is TGTGCCAGCAGTGAGGACAGTTCTCAGGGTACGCAGTATTTT. It specifies CASSEDSSQGTQYF.

This chain joins TRBV7-6 and TRBJ2-2; TRBD1 might be the D (5 bases). V dropped 5 bases and J dropped 1 base, with 8 bases sitting between them. From germline, CDR1 is SGHVS and CDR2 FNYEAQ. The CDR3 has 14 residues. In DNA form, the CDR3 reads TGTGCCAGCAGCCTGGGGCAGAACACCGGGGAGCTGTTTTTT. Translating gives CASSLGQNTGELFF.

The chain carries TRBV5-1 and TRBJ1-1; D is unclear. V was cut by 5 bases and J by 0 bases, with 14 bases left in between. Germline V gene sequence: CDR1 SGHRS, CDR2 YFSETQ. This CDR3 region has 15 residues. For the CDR3, the DNA is TGCGCCAGCAGAAGCTACAGTGACCTGAACACTGAAGCTTTCTTT. This encodes CASRSYSDLNTEAFF.

The genes are TRBV7-3 and TRBJ2-5; the D is unclear. The CDR3 loop spans 13 amino acids. Trimming stripped 0 bases from V and 2 bases from J, with 4 bases between. CDR1 SGHTA and CDR2 FQGTGA come from the germline V gene. The CDR3 DNA reads TGTGCCAGCAGCTTAACCAGACAAGAGACCCAGTACTTC. Its translation is CASSLTRQETQYF.

The chain uses TRBV5-1 and TRBJ1-3; the match to TRBD1 covers 7 bases. V lost 0 bases to trimming and J lost 2 bases; unmatched junction nucleotides: 2. CDR3 size: 15 residues. Germline CDR1 SGHRS, CDR2 YFSETQ. The CDR3 loop reads CASSLEGGTGNTIYF. CDR3 nucleotides: TGCGCCAGCAGCTTGGAAGGGGGCACTGGAAACACCATATATTTT.

This chain connects TRBV5-4 to TRBJ2-1, with D perhaps matching TRBD1 (6 bases). Trimming cost V 0 bases and J 6 bases, with 13 bases left between them. CDR1 is SGHNT and CDR2 is YYREEE in the germline V gene (reference sequence). There are 15 residues in the CDR3. The CDR3 region has the DNA TGTGCCAGCAGCTTGGTGGGAAGAGGGGGCAATGAGCAGTTCTTC. This gives the protein CASSLVGRGGNEQFF. Full variable domain (remainder filled in from reference TRBV5-4 and TRBJ2-1): ETGVTQSPTHLIKTRGQQVTLRCSSQSGHNTVSWYQQALGQGPQFIFQYYREEENGRGNFPPRFSGLQFPNYSSELNVNALELDDSALYLCASSLVGRGGNEQFFGPGTRLTVL.